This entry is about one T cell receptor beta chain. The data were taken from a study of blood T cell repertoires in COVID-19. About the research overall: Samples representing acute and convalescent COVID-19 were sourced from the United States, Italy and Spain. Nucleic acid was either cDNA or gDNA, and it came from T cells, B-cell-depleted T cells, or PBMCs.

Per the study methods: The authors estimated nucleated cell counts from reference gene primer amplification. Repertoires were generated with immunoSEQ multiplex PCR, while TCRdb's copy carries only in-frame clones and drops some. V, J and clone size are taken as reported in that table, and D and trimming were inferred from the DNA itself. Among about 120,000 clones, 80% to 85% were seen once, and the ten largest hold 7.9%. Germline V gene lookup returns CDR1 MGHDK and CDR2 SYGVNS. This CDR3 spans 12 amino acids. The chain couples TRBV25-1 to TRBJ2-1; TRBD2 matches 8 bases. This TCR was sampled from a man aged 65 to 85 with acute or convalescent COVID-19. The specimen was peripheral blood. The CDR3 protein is CAAGTSPFEQFF. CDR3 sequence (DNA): TGTGCAGCCGGGACTAGTCCATTTGAGCAGTTCTTC.